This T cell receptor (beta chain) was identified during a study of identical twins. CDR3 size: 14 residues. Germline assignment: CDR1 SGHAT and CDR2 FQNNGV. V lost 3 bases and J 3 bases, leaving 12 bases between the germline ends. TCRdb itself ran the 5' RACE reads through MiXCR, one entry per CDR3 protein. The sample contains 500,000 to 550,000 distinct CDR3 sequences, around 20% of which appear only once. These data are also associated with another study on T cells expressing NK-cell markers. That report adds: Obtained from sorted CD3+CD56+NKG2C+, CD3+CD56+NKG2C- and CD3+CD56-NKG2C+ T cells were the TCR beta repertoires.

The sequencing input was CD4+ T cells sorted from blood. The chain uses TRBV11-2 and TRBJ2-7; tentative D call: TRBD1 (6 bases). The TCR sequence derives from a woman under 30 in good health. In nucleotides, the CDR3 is TGTGCCAGCAGCTTGGACGGACAGTACTACGAGCAGTACTTC. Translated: CASSLDGQYYEQYF.